This entry lists 12 T cell receptor beta chains sequenced from one sample in a study of blood T cell repertoires in COVID-19. Only in-frame clones appear in the TCRdb table, and some are missing; sequencing was by immunoSEQ multiplex PCR. The table lists roughly 140,000 clones, 84% of them singletons. Sample: PBMCs or T cells enriched from blood (not recorded which). The receptors stem from a man aged 45 to 65 in a cohort exposed to, infected with or recovered from COVID-19 (not recorded which).

This rearrangement joins TRBV29-1 to TRBJ2-7; TRBD2 matches 11 bases. The germline gives CDR1 SQVTM, CDR2 ANQGSEA. The junction had 5 bases not matched to a gene; V was cut back by 3 bases and J by 4 bases. The CDR3 spans 14 residues. CDR3 nucleotides: TGCAGCGTTGAGTCGCTAGCGGGAGGATACGAGCAGTACTTC. Translating it yields CSVESLAGGYEQYF.

This clone was counted a single time. The V call is TRBV6-5, the J call TRBJ2-2; 7 bases map to TRBD1. Germline assignment: CDR1 MNHEY and CDR2 SVGAGI. Trimming removed 7 bases from V and 0 bases from J; junction bases left unmatched: 2. This CDR3 comprises 14 residues. CDR3 amino acids: CASKGTANTGELFF. CDR3 nucleotides: TGTGCCAGCAAAGGGACAGCGAACACCGGGGAGCTGTTTTTT.

The V call is TRBV11-3, the J call TRBJ1-1, with D maybe TRBD1 (5 bases). There are 13 residues in the CDR3. The V end was cut by 3 bases, the J end by 1 base, with 6 bases between. The germline gives CDR1 SGHNT, CDR2 YENEEA. CDR3 in amino acids: CASSFGQNTEAFF. The CDR3 nucleotides are TGTGCCAGCAGCTTTGGACAGAACACTGAAGCTTTCTTT.

This clone showed up just a few times. The chain joins TRBV29-1 to TRBJ2-7; 10 bases are a match to TRBD2. The CDR3 sequence is 13 residues long. V was clipped by 4 bases and J by 12 bases; unmatched bases: 12. The V gene's germline CDR1 is SQVTM and CDR2 ANQGSEA. CDR3 amino acids: CSVVVQREGRSYF. Here the CDR3 DNA reads TGCAGCGTTGTGGTACAGCGGGAGGGCCGGTCGTACTTC.

A few counts support this clone. J is TRBJ2-7 and V is TRBV5-1, with unresolved D. V lost 4 bases and J lost 6, with 11 bases in between. The CDR3 contains 12 residues. Germline V gene lookup returns CDR1 SGHRS and CDR2 YFSETQ. Here the CDR3 reads CASSEAPGEQYF. The CDR3 DNA sequence: TGCGCCAGCAGCGAGGCCCCCGGCGAGCAGTACTTC.

This chain connects TRBV9 to TRBJ2-2, with 10 nucleotides matching TRBD1. V was pared by 4 bases and J by 3 bases, with 9 bases of the junction left unmatched. This CDR3 contains 17 residues. CDR1 SGDLS and CDR2 YYNGEE come from the germline V gene. The CDR3 protein is CASSTRTGGSYTGELFF. The DNA for the CDR3 is TGTGCCAGCAGCACGCGGACAGGGGGAAGTTACACCGGGGAGCTGTTTTTT.

CDR3 DNA sequence: TGTGCCAGCAGTGAAACAGGGGCGCAACTCAACTATGGCTACACCTTC. Translated, it gives CASSETGAQLNYGYTF. This chain links TRBV2 with TRBJ1-2, with 7 bases aligning to TRBD1. Germline V gives CDR1 SNHLY, CDR2 FYNNEI. The CDR3 extends over 16 amino acids. Trimming took 2 bases from V and 2 from J; bases not matched to a gene: 8.

The chain uses TRBV6-1 and TRBJ2-7; D is possibly TRBD2 (5 bases). Trimming shortened V by 2 bases and J by 4 bases, and 15 bases separated the two germline ends. CDR3 length: 15 amino acids. Germline-derived CDR1 and CDR2 are MNHNS and SASEGT. DNA of the CDR3: TGTGCCAGCAGTGAACCTGCGGTACCGGGGTACGAGCAGTACTTC. As protein: CASSEPAVPGYEQYF.

This chain joins TRBV28 and TRBJ1-6; tentative D call: TRBD1 (6 bases). Looked up from germline, CDR1 is MDHEN and CDR2 is SYDVKM. V lost 3 bases to trimming and J lost 7 bases, with 13 bases between them. This CDR3 is built from 15 residues. The CDR3 region is CASSFFGQQNSPLHF. CDR3 nucleotide sequence: TGTGCCAGCAGTTTTTTCGGACAGCAAAATTCACCCCTCCACTTT.

This clone was detected a few times. The genes are TRBV6-2 or TRBV6-3 and TRBJ1-5; 7 bases fit TRBD1. V gave up 8 bases and J gave up 4 bases; unmatched junction bases: 8. CDR1 MNHEY and CDR2 SVGEGT come from the germline V gene. The CDR3 runs to 14 residues. CDR3 coding DNA: TGTGCCAGCCGCCTCGGACAGGTTAATCAGCCCCAGCATTTT. Its protein product is CASRLGQVNQPQHF.

This sequence joins TRBV28 and TRBJ2-7, with D possibly TRBD2 on 6 matching bases. Germline V gene lookup returns CDR1 MDHEN and CDR2 SYDVKM. This CDR3 is built from 14 residues. The germline V and J ends were trimmed by 8 bases and 0 bases, with 14 bases remaining between them. CDR3 DNA sequence: TGTGCCAGCCTGGGGACTTTGTTCTCCTACGAGCAGTACTTC. Amino acids: CASLGTLFSYEQYF.

The genes are TRBV3-1 (or the pseudogene TRBV3-2) and TRBJ1-1; TRBD1 matches 8 bases. J lost 5 bases, V lost 5 bases, and 7 bases had no gene match. The CDR3 is made up of 14 amino acids. CDR1 and CDR2 (germline): LGHDT, YNNKEL (reference sequence). The CDR3 sequence is CASSYRQGITEAFF. CDR3 nucleotide sequence: TGTGCCAGCAGCTACCGACAGGGGATAACTGAAGCTTTCTTT.